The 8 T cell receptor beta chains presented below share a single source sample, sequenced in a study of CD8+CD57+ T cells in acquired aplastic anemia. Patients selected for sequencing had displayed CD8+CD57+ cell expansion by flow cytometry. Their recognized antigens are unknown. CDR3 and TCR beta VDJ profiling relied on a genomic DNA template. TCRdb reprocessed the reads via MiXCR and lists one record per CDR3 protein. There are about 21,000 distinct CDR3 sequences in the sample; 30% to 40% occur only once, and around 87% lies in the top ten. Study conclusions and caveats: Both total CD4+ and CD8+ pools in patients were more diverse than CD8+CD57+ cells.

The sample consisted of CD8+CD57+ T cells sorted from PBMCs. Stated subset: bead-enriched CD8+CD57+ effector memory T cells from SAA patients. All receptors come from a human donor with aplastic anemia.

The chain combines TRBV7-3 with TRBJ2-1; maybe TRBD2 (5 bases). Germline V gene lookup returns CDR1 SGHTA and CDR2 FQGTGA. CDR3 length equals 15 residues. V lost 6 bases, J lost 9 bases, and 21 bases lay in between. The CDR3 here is CASSRGPEEDREQFF. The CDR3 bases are TGTGCCAGCAGTAGAGGGCCCGAGGAGGACCGTGAGCAGTTCTTC.

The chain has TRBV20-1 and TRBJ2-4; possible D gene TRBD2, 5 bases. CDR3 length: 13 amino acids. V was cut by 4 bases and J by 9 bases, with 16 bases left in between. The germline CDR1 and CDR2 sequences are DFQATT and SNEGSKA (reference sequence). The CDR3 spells CSAKISEERIQYF. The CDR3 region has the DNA TGCAGTGCTAAAATTAGCGAGGAACGCATTCAGTACTTC.

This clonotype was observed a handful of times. The CDR3 sequence: CASSQDRLAGGDTQYF. The DNA for the CDR3 is TGCGCCAGCAGCCAAGATCGACTAGCGGGAGGAGATACGCAGTATTTT. The rearrangement uses TRBV4-1 and TRBJ2-3, with TRBD2 matching 13 bases. Trimming at V came to 0 bases and at J to 5 bases, leaving 2 bases not matched to a gene. The germline V gene encodes CDR1 MGHRA and CDR2 YSYEKL. This CDR3 has 16 residues.

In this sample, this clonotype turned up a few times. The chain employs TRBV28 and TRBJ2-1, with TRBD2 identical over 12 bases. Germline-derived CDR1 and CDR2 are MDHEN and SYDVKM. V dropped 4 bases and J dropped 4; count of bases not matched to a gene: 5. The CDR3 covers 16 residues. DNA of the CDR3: TGTGCCAGCAGTTCCCCTAGCGGGAGGGTATACAATGAGCAGTTCTTC. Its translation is CASSSPSGRVYNEQFF.

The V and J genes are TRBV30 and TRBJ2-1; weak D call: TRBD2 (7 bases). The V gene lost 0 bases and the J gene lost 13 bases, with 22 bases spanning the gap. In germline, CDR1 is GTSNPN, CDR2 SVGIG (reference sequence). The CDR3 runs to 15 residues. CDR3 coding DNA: TGTGCCTGGAGTGTACAGGGCGGGAGCGGGAAGGGACAGTTCTTC. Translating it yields CAWSVQGGSGKGQFF.

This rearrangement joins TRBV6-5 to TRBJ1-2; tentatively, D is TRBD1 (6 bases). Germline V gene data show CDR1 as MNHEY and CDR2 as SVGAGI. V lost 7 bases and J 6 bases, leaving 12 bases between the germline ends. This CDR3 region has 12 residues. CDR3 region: CASTGGAHGYTF. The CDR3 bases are TGTGCCAGCACCGGGGGGGCTCATGGCTACACCTTC.

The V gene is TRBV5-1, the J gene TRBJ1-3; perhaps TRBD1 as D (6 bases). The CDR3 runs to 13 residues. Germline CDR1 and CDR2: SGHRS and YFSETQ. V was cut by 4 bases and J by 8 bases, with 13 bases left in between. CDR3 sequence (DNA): TGCGCCAGCAGCCCACAGGGAGGGGACACCATATATTTT. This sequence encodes CASSPQGGDTIYF.

The CDR3 sequence is CASSNTTSGSTDTQYF. DNA for the CDR3: TGTGCCAGTAGTAATACGACTAGCGGGAGCACAGATACGCAGTATTTT. This chain connects TRBV19 to TRBJ2-3; 10 bases are shared with TRBD2. The CDR3 length is 16 residues. The germline CDR1 and CDR2 sequences are LNHDA and SQIVND (reference sequence). J was trimmed by 0 bases and V by 4 bases; bases with no gene match: 4.